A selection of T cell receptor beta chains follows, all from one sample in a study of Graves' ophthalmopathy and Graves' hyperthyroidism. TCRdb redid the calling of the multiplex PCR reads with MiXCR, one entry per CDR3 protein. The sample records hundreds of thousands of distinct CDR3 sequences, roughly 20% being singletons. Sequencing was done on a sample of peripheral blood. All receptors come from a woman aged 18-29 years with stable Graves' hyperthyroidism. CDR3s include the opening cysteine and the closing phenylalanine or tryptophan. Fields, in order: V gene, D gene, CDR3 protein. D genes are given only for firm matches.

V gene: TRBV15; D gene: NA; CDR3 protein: CATSRHTEPNTEAFF
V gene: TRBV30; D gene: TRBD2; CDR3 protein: CAWTSGNVEQYF
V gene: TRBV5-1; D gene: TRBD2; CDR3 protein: CASSGGLAGAEQYF
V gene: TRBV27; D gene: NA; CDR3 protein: CASIGGGELFF
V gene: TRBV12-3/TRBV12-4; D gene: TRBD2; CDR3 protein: CASKPGLAGGHTQYF
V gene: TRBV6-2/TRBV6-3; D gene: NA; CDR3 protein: CASTLGGRELFF
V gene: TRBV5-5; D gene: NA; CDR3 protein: CASSGSDGNQPQHF
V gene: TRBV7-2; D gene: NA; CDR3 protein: CASSSMSGSPLHF
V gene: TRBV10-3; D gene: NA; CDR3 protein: CAISEPERVYEQYF
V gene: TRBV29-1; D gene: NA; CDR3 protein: CSVGPSTEEQYF
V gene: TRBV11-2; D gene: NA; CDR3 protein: CASSGGPGANVLTF
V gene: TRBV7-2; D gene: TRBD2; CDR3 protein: CASSVSSGRVYEQYF
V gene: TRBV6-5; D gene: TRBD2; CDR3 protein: CASSYSSGGGTGELFF
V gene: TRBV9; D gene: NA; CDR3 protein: CASSFTRVGVHTEAFF
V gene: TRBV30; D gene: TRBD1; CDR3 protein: CAWSGWTGAYGYTF
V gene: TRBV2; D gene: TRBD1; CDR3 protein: CASSATGPGFRAFF
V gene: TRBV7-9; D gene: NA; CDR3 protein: CASSAQGWFTEAFF
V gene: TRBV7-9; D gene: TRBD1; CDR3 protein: CASSRTGQGYTEAFF
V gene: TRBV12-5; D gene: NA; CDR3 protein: CASKGDGDQPQHF
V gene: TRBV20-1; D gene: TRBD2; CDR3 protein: CSARDLLAGDYNEQFF
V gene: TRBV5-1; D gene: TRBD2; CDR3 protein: CASSLMTSARSYEQYF
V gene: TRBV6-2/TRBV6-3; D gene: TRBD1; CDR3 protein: CASSPQGVRSYEQYF
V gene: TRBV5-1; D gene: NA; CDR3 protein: CASSRDSSSGQPQHF
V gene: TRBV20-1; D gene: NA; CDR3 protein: CADSRLRETQYF
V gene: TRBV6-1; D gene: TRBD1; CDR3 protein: CASSDRGLQPQHF